Listed here are 12 T cell receptor beta chains from one sample, sequenced in a study of T cells in Graves' hyperthyroidism and ophthalmopathy (dated by TCRdb to between 2019 and 2020). Library preparation was by multiplex PCR. The listed sequencing device is Illumina HiSeq 2000. Amplification of TCR beta CDR3 regions was carried out from RNA transcripts. For the first round of RT-PCR on the TCR CDR3, the HTBI primer set was used together with the Qiagen OneStep RT-PCR kit. Clones were called with MiXCR by TCRdb after fastp trimmed the public reads at Q25, and only in-frame beta chains were retained. For every CDR3 protein sequence, its rows merge into one entry that carries the most common genes and DNA. The sample contains some 140,000 distinct CDR3 sequences, roughly a fifth of them found a single time. The ten largest clones take up more than 60% of the sample. Material for sequencing was blood. Source of these receptors: a woman aged 45 to 65 with Graves' hyperthyroidism that later progressed to Graves' ophthalmopathy.

The chain carries TRBV12-3 or TRBV12-4 and TRBJ1-5; 12 positions match TRBD1. Losses at the gene ends were 5 bases for V and 2 bases for J; bases not matched to a gene: 7. The CDR3 runs to 17 residues. This CDR3 is CASSPGTGGAGNQPQHF. The CDR3 nucleotides read TGTGCCAGCAGTCCCGGGACAGGGGGCGCGGGCAATCAGCCCCAGCATTTT.

This clonotype was recorded at least ten times. This chain uses TRBV11-2 with TRBJ1-1; possible D gene TRBD1, 6 bases. The V and J ends lost 5 bases and 1 base respectively, with 14 bases between them. Germline CDR1 and CDR2: SGHAT and FQNNGV. There are 15 residues in the CDR3. Here the CDR3 DNA reads TGTGCCAGCAGCCCCCTAAGGGGGGCGAACACTGAAGCTTTCTTT. Its protein is CASSPLRGANTEAFF.

To note about this clonotype: Since a much larger clone is just one base distant, this may be a read error. The V and J genes are TRBV11-2 and TRBJ2-1; weak D call: TRBD2 (5 bases). The germline V gene has CDR1 SGHAT and CDR2 FQNNGV. CDR3 length equals 14 residues. The CDR3 sequence: CASSLGEGYSEQFF. The CDR3 nucleotides read TGTGCCAGCAGCTTAGGCGAGGGATACAGTGAGCAGTTCTTC.

Here the CDR3 reads CASSLMRGPSPHEQYF. The CDR3, as DNA: TGTGCCAGCAGCTTAATGAGGGGGCCCTCTCCCCACGAGCAGTACTTC. The chain is built from TRBV7-9 and TRBJ2-7; 7 nucleotides line up with TRBD1. Germline lookup yields CDR1 SEHNR and CDR2 FQNEAQ (reference sequence). The CDR3 has 16 amino acids. J gave up 5 bases and V 2 bases, and 12 bases lay outside the gene matches. Drawing the rest from reference TRBV7-9 and TRBJ2-7, the complete variable domain is DTGVSQNPRHKITKRGQNVTFRCDPISEHNRLYWYRQTLGQGPEFLTYFQNEAQLEKSRLLSDRFSAERPKGSFSTLEIQRTEQGDSAMYLCASSLMRGPSPHEQYFGPGTRLTVT.

The chain recombines TRBV12-3 or TRBV12-4 with TRBJ2-1; 9 bases align to TRBD1. Trimming at V came to 6 bases and at J to 7 bases, leaving 13 bases not matched to a gene. The CDR3 runs 16 residues. In DNA form, the CDR3 reads TGTGCCAGCAGACCAGCCGGACAGGGGCCATTGAATGAGCAGTTCTTC. Protein sequence: CASRPAGQGPLNEQFF.

This clonotype appeared a few times. The chain uses TRBV27 and TRBJ2-1, with 7 bases matching TRBD2. The CDR3 has 15 residues. CDR1 is MNHEY and CDR2 is SMNVEV in the germline V gene (reference sequence). J gave up 5 bases and V 4 bases, and 8 bases lay outside the gene matches. The CDR3 here is CASSYSGWSHNEQFF. The DNA of the CDR3 is TGTGCCAGCAGTTATAGCGGGTGGTCCCACAATGAGCAGTTCTTC.

V usage is TRBV6-1 and J usage is TRBJ1-2; D is unresolved. CDR3 length: 12 amino acids. V was shortened by 3 bases and J by 7 bases, with 9 bases between the two germline ends. The germline V gene has CDR1 MNHNS and CDR2 SASEGT. CDR3 amino acids: CASSDRNIGYTF. The CDR3 DNA sequence: TGTGCCAGCAGTGACCGCAACATTGGCTACACCTTC.

This clonotype was seen repeatedly, ten times or more. The chain joins TRBV5-1 to TRBJ2-1; the D is unclear. V lost 0 bases to trimming and J lost 7 bases, with 11 bases between them. The length of the CDR3 is 14 residues. Germline-derived CDR1 and CDR2 are SGHRS and YFSETQ. For the CDR3, the DNA is TGCGCCAGCAGCTTGGCGTTAGAAAGTAATGAGCAGTTCTTC. Amino acid sequence: CASSLALESNEQFF.

This clonotype appeared many times. V and J are TRBV6-1 and TRBJ2-5; D remains ambiguous. V was trimmed by 2 bases and J by 2 bases, leaving 15 bases between them. Per the germline V gene, CDR1 is MNHNS and CDR2 is SASEGT. There are 16 residues in the CDR3. The CDR3 here is CASSETPWLVQETQYF. The DNA for the CDR3 is TGTGCCAGCAGTGAAACCCCTTGGCTAGTTCAAGAGACCCAGTACTTC.

The table lists this clonotype with many counts. The chain recombines TRBV28 with TRBJ1-2, with 9 nucleotides matching TRBD1. The CDR3 is 16 amino acids. V lost 6 bases, J lost 8 bases, and 16 bases stayed unmatched. CDR1 and CDR2 (germline): MDHEN, SYDVKM. This CDR3 reads CASSLQPGQGRKGYTF. CDR3 bases: TGTGCCAGCAGCCTACAACCGGGACAGGGAAGGAAGGGCTACACCTTC.

The chain employs TRBV12-3 or TRBV12-4 and TRBJ1-5, with TRBD1 identical over 11 bases. The CDR3 spans 15 residues. The V gene end was trimmed by 6 bases and the J gene end by 5 bases; junction bases not matched to a gene: 6. In nucleotides, the CDR3 is TGTGCCAGCAGAGATGGGACAGGGGGGGATCAGCCCCAGCATTTT. Protein product: CASRDGTGGDQPQHF.

The chain joins TRBV28 to TRBJ2-2; D may be TRBD2 (5 bases). This CDR3 is 15 amino acids long. The V end was cut by 2 bases, the J end by 4 bases, with 11 bases between. CDR1 and CDR2 (germline): MDHEN, SYDVKM. The CDR3 DNA sequence: TGTGCCAGCAGTTTAGGTTTTGGGAGCACCGGGGAGCTGTTTTTT. Its protein product is CASSLGFGSTGELFF.